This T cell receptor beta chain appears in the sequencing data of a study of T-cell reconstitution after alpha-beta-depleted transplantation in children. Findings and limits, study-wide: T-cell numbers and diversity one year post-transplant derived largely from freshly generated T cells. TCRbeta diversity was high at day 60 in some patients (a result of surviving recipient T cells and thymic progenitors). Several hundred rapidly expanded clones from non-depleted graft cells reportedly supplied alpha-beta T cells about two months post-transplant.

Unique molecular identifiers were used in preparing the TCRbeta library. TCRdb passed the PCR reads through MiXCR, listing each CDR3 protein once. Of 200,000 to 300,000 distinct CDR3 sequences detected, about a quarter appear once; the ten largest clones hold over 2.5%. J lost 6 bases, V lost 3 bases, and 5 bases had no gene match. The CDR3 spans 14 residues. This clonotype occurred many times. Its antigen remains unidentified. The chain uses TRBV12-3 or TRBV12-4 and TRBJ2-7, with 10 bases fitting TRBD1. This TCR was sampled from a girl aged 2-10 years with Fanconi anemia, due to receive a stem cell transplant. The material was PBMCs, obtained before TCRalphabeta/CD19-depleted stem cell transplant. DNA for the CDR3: TGTGCCAGCAGTTTGACAGGGGGCACCGGCGAGCAGTACTTC. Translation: CASSLTGGTGEQYF.